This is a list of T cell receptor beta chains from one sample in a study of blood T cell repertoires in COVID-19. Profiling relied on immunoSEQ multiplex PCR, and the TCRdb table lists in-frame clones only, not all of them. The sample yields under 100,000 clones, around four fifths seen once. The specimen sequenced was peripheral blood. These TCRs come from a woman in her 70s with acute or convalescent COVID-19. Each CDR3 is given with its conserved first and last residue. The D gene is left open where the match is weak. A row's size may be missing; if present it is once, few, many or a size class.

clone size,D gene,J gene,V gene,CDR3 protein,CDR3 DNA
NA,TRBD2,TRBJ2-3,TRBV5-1,CASSRAGTSTDTQYF,TGCGCCAGCAGCCGAGCGGGGACTAGCACAGATACGCAGTATTTT
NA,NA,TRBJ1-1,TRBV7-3,CASRSLRTANTEAFF,TGTGCCAGCAGGTCTCTAAGGACAGCCAACACTGAAGCTTTCTTT
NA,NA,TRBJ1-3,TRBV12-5,CASGLGVSSSGNTIYF,TGTGCTAGTGGTTTGGGAGTCTCTTCCTCTGGAAACACCATATATTTT
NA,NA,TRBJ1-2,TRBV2,CASSEGASGGYTF,TGTGCCAGCAGCGAGGGCGCTTCTGGTGGCTACACCTTC
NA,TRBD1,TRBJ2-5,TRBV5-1,CASSAVTGVETQYF,TGCGCCAGCAGCGCAGTAACAGGGGTCGAGACCCAGTACTTC
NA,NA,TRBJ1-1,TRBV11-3,CASSAGGLTEAFF,TGTGCCAGCAGCGCCGGGGGGCTCACTGAAGCTTTCTTT
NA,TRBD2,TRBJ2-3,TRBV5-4,CASGIAGGPGARTQYF,TGTGCCAGCGGAATAGCGGGGGGGCCGGGGGCGCGGACGCAGTATTTT
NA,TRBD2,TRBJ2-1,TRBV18,CASSPFSSGGAPGQFF,TGTGCCAGCTCACCATTTTCCAGCGGGGGAGCTCCAGGGCAGTTCTTC
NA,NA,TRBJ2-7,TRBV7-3,CASSLGRGYEQYF,TGTGCCAGCAGCTTGGGCAGGGGATACGAGCAGTACTTC
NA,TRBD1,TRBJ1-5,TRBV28,CASRPGQLNQPQHF,TGTGCCAGCAGACCGGGACAGCTAAATCAGCCCCAGCATTTT
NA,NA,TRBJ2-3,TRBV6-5,CATKMGGADTQYF,TGTGCCACCAAGATGGGGGGGGCGGATACGCAGTATTTT
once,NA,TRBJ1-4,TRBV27,CASSLSAVGKEKLFF,TGTGCCAGCTCCCTCTCGGCGGTGGGTAAGGAAAAACTGTTTTTT
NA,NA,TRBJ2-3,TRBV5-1,CASSETGHPGTDTQYF,TGCGCCAGCAGCGAAACAGGACACCCTGGGACAGATACGCAGTATTTT
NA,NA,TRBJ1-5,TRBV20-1,CSASSPGHGGGSNQPQHF,TGCAGTGCTAGTTCTCCGGGACACGGGGGGGGCAGCAATCAGCCCCAGCATTTT
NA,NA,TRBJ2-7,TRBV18,CASSPGQASYEQYF,TGTGCCAGCTCACCAGGGCAGGCCTCCTACGAGCAGTACTTC
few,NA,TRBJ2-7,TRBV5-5,CASSLEGHYEQYF,TGTGCCAGCAGCTTGGAGGGGCACTACGAGCAGTACTTC
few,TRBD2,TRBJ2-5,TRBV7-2,CASSLGLAGAAETQYF,TGTGCCAGCAGCTTAGGTCTAGCGGGGGCTGCAGAGACCCAGTACTTC
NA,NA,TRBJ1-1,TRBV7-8,CASSPLVSPTEAFF,TGTGCCAGCAGCCCCCTAGTTTCCCCCACTGAAGCTTTCTTT
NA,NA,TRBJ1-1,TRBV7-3,CASRKDRNTEAFF,TGTGCCAGCAGGAAAGACAGGAACACTGAAGCTTTCTTT
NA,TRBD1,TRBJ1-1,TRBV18,CASSGQGAVEAFF,TGTGCCAGCTCAGGACAGGGGGCGGTTGAAGCTTTCTTT
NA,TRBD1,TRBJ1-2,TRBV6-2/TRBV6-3,CASSDPTGDYYGYTF,TGTGCCAGCAGTGATCCGACAGGGGACTACTATGGCTACACCTTC
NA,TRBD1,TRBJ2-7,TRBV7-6,CASTNIAGGWYEQYF,TGTGCCAGCACCAATATTGCAGGGGGTTGGTACGAGCAGTACTTC
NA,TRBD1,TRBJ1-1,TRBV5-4,CASRGQGSVSEAFF,TGTGCCAGCAGGGGACAGGGGAGCGTCTCTGAAGCTTTCTTT
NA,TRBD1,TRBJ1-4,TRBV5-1,CASSIQGANEKLFF,TGCGCCAGCAGCATACAGGGGGCAAATGAAAAACTGTTTTTT
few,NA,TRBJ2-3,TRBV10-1,CASSRHSSTDTQYF,TGCGCCAGCAGTCGACACAGTAGCACAGATACGCAGTATTTT
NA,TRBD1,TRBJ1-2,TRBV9,CASSVGQGHYGYTF,TGTGCCAGCAGCGTAGGACAGGGACACTATGGCTACACCTTC
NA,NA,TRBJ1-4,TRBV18,CASSPGSGLNEKLFF,TGTGCCAGCTCACCAGGGTCTGGGCTTAATGAAAAACTGTTTTTT
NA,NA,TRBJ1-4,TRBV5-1,CASSFSGGLLNEKLFF,TGCGCCAGCAGCTTCTCCGGTGGACTGCTTAATGAAAAACTGTTTTTT
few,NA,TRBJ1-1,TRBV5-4,CASLDRGGAATEAFF,TGTGCCAGCCTCGACAGAGGGGGGGCGGCCACTGAAGCTTTCTTT
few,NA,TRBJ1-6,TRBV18,CASSSGTGNSPLHF,TGTGCCAGCTCCTCCGGGACTGGTAATTCACCCCTCCACTTT
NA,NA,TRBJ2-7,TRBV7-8,CASSWSRSPYEQYF,TGTGCCAGCAGCTGGAGCAGAAGTCCCTACGAGCAGTACTTC
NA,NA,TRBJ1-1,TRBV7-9,CASSFGVGYTEAFF,TGTGCCAGCAGCTTCGGGGTGGGATACACTGAAGCTTTCTTT
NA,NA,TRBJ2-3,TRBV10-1,CASSEGRTASTDTQYF,TGCGCCAGCAGTGAGGGTCGAACAGCAAGCACAGATACGCAGTATTTT
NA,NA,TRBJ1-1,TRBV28,CASSLGYTEAFF,TGTGCCAGCAGTTTAGGCTACACTGAAGCTTTCTTT
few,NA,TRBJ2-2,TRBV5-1,CASSFGQSNTGELFF,TGCGCCAGCAGCTTCGGACAGTCGAACACCGGGGAGCTGTTTTTT
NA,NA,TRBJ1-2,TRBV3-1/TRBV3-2,CASSQDGRPRGSEGYTF,TGTGCCAGCAGCCAAGACGGGAGGCCGAGGGGAAGCGAGGGCTACACCTTC
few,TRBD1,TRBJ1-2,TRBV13,CASSLVGQPYYGYTF,TGTGCCAGCAGCTTAGTGGGACAGCCTTACTATGGCTACACCTTC
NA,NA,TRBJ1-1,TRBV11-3,CASSLGGVLRTEAFF,TGTGCCAGCAGCTTAGGCGGGGTCTTACGGACTGAAGCTTTCTTT
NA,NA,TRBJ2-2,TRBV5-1,CASSSGTPTGELFF,TGCGCCAGCAGCTCAGGTACCCCCACCGGGGAGCTGTTTTTT
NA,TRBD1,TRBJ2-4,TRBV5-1,CASSLGTGLNIQYF,TGCGCCAGCAGCTTGGGGACAGGTTTGAACATTCAGTACTTC
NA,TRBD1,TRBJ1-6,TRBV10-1,CATRDREDSPLHF,TGCGCCACCAGGGACAGGGAGGATTCACCCCTCCACTTT
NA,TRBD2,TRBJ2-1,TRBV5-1,CASSSSSGGASGEQFF,TGCGCCAGCAGCTCCTCTAGCGGGGGGGCGTCGGGTGAGCAGTTCTTC
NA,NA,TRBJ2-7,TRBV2,CASKGGQSTYEQYF,TGTGCCAGCAAAGGTGGACAGTCGACCTACGAGCAGTACTTC
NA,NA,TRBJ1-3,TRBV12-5,CASGLVRGTGNTIYF,TGTGCTAGTGGTTTGGTACGGGGGACGGGAAACACCATATATTTT
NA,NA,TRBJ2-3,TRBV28,CASTFDRATGTDTQYF,TGTGCCAGCACCTTCGACCGCGCCACGGGGACAGATACGCAGTATTTT
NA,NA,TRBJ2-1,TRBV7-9,CASSLANYNEQFF,TGTGCCAGCAGCTTAGCTAACTACAATGAGCAGTTCTTC